Listed here is a single TCR beta chain. The antigen is undetermined. Here immunoSEQ multiplex PCR was the method, and the copy in TCRdb shows in-frame clones only, minus some. The sample holds approximately 89,000 clones, around 85% seen once. The source of the sample is a study of OX40 agonist ivuxolimab in advanced cancers. Looking at the study overall: Patients received intravenous ivuxolimab every 2 weeks at 0.01 to 10 mg/kg.

This CDR3 comprises 14 residues. Germline-derived CDR1 and CDR2 are SNHLY and FYNNEI. Between the trimmed V and J ends, which lost 6 bases and 6 bases, there was a span of 16 bases. Findings and caveats of the study: Low normalized T-cell clonal expansion was also seen in some nonresponders.

The source is an adult with an advanced solid tumor such as melanoma, head and neck, liver or kidney cancer. The chain employs TRBV2 and TRBJ2-3, with D perhaps assigned TRBD1 or TRBD2 (5 bases each). Source: CD4+ or CD8+ T cells sorted from blood, taken in a trial of the OX40 agonist ivuxolimab. CDR3 protein: CASSGPGPVDTQYF. The CDR3 bases are TGTGCCAGCAGCGGTCCGGGGCCCGTGGATACGCAGTATTTT.